This paragraph covers one T cell receptor (beta chain) sequence. Its antigen is not known. Patients selected for sequencing had displayed CD8+CD57+ cell expansion by flow cytometry. According to the study, genomic DNA was the template for TCR beta VDJ and CDR3 profiling. MiXCR was run by TCRdb on the reads, yielding one entry per CDR3 protein. The profile shows about 98,000 distinct CDR3 sequences, roughly 70% of them singletons. The sample comes from a study of CD8+CD57+ T cells in acquired aplastic anemia. Whole-study findings and limits: About 30 was the count of CD8+ CDR3 sequences that patients shared with controls.

CDR1 is LGHNA and CDR2 is YSLEER in the germline V gene. Between the trimmed V and J ends, which lost 0 bases and 7 bases, there was a span of 6 bases. This CDR3 has 12 amino acids. The source material was sorted CD4+, CD8+, or CD8+CD57+ T cells (not recorded which) from PBMCs. The chain links TRBV4-3 to TRBJ2-5; tentative D call: TRBD2 (5 bases). The TCR comes from a human donor with aplastic anemia. The CDR3 DNA is TGCGCCAGCAGCCAAGATCGGGGGACCCAGTACTTC. Its protein is CASSQDRGTQYF.